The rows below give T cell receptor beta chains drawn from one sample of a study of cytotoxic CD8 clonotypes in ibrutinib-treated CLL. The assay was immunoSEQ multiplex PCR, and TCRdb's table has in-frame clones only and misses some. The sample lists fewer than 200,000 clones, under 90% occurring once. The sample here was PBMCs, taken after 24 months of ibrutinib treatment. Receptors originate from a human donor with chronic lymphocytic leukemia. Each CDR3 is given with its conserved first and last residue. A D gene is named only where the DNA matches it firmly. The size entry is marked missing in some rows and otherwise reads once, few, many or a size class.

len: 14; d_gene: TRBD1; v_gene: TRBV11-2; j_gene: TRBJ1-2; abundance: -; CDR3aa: CASSSDRVIYGYTF; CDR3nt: TGTGCCAGCAGCTCGGACAGGGTCATCTATGGCTACACCTTC
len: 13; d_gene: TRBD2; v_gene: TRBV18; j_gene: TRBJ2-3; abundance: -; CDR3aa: CASSPPQAGGSYF; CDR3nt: TGTGCCAGCTCACCACCCCAAGCGGGGGGCTCGTATTTT
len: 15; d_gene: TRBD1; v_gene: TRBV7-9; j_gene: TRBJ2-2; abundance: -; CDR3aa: CASSRGQGGTGELFF; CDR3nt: TGTGCCAGCAGCCGAGGACAGGGCGGAACCGGGGAGCTGTTTTTT
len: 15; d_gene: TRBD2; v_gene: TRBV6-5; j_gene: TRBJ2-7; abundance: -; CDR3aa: CASSSWTSGRYEQYF; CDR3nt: TGTGCCAGCAGTTCCTGGACTAGCGGGAGATACGAGCAGTACTTC
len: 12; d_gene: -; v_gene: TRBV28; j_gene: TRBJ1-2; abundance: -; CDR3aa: CASFSGNNGYTF; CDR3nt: TGTGCCAGCTTTTCAGGGAACAATGGCTACACCTTC
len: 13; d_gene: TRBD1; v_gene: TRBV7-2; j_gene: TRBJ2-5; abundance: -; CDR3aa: CASSRDRQETQYF; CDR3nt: TGTGCCAGCAGCCGGGACAGGCAAGAGACCCAGTACTTC
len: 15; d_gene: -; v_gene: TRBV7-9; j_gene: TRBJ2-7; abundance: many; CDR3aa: CASSAARQAVGEQYF; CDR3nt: TGTGCCAGCAGCGCAGCCCGACAGGCCGTTGGTGAGCAGTACTTC
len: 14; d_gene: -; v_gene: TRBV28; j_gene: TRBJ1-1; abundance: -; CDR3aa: CASSFSITDTEAFF; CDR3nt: TGTGCCAGCAGTTTTTCGATCACGGACACTGAAGCTTTCTTT
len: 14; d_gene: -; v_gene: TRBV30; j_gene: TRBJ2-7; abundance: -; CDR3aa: CAWSRGRRAYEQYF; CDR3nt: TGTGCCTGGAGTCGGGGGAGGAGAGCCTACGAGCAGTACTTC
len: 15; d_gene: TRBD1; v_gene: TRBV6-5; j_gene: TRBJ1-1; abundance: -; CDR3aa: CASSLTGVGTAEAFF; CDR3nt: TGTGCCAGCAGTCTAACAGGGGTAGGAACCGCTGAAGCTTTCTTT
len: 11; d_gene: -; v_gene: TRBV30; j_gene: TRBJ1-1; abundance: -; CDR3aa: CAWSVLTEAFF; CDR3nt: TGTGCCTGGAGTGTACTCACTGAAGCTTTCTTT
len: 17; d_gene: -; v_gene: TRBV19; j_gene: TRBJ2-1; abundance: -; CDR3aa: CASSIVASRSSYNEQFF; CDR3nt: TGTGCCAGTAGTATAGTGGCTAGCCGAAGCTCCTACAATGAGCAGTTCTTC
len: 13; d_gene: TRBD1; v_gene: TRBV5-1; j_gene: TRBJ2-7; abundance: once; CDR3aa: CASRDRADGEQYF; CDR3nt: TGCGCCAGCAGGGACAGGGCAGATGGCGAGCAGTACTTC
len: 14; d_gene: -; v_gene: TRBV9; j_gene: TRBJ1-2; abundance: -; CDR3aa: CASSVTRGPYGYTF; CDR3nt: TGTGCCAGCAGCGTAACGAGGGGTCCCTATGGCTACACCTTC
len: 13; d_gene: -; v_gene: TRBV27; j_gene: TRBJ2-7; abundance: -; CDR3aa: CASSLQGGYEQYF; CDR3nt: TGTGCCAGCAGTTTGCAGGGGGGCTACGAGCAGTACTTC
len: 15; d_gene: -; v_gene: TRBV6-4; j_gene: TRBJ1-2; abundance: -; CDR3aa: CASSDSAQPNYGYTF; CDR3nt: TGTGCCAGCAGTGACTCGGCACAACCTAACTATGGCTACACCTTC
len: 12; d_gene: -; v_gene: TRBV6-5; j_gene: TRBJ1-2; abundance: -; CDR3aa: CASRRSNYGYTF; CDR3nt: TGTGCCAGCCGCAGAAGTAACTATGGCTACACCTTC
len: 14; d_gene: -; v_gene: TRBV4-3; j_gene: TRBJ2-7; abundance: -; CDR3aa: CASSQLAGTYEQYF; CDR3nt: TGCGCCAGCAGCCAGCTTGCGGGAACCTACGAGCAGTACTTC
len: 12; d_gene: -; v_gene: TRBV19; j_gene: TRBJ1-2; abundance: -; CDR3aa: CASSESAYGYTF; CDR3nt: TGTGCCAGTAGTGAGTCAGCCTATGGCTACACCTTC
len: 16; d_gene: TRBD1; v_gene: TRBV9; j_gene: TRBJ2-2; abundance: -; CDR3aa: CASRPGQGAGTGELFF; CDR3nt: TGTGCCAGCAGACCAGGACAGGGGGCTGGCACCGGGGAGCTGTTTTTT
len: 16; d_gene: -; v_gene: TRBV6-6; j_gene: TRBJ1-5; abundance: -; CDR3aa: CASSYSESRGNQPQHF; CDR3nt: TGTGCCAGCAGTTACTCGGAGTCTAGGGGCAATCAGCCCCAGCATTTT
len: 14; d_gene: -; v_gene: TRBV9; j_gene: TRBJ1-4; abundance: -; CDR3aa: CASSGQGRSEKLFF; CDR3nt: TGTGCCAGCAGCGGGCAGGGGAGGTCCGAAAAACTGTTTTTT
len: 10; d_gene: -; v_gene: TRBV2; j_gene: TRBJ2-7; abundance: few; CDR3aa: CASGELDKYF; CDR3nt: TGTGCCAGCGGGGAACTTGACAAGTACTTC
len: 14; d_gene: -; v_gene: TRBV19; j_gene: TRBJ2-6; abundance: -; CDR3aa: CASIPGSGANVLTF; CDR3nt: TGTGCCAGTATCCCGGGGTCGGGGGCCAACGTCCTGACTTTC
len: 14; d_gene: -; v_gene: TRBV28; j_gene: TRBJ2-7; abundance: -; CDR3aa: CASTRWAERYEQYF; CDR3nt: TGTGCCAGCACCCGGTGGGCCGAAAGGTACGAGCAGTACTTC
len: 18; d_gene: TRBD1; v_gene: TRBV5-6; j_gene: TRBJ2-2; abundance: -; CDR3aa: CASSLGTGWTANTGELFF; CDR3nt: TGTGCCAGCAGCTTGGGGACAGGGTGGACCGCGAACACCGGGGAGCTGTTTTTT
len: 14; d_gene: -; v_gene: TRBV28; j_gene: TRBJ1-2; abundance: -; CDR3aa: CASTDSLNNYGYTF; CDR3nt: TGTGCCAGCACCGACAGCCTTAATAACTATGGCTACACCTTC
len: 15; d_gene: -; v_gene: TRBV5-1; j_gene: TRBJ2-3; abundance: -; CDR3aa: CASSLVGGSTDTQYF; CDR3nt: TGCGCCAGCAGCTTGGTTGGGGGCAGCACAGATACGCAGTATTTT
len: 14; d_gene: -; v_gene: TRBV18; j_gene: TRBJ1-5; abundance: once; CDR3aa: CASSPQGVYQPQHF; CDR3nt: TGTGCCAGCTCACCACAAGGGGTTTACCAGCCCCAGCATTTT
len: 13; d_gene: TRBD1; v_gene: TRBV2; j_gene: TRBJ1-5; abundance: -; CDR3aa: CASSSGTGAPQHF; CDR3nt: TGTGCCAGCAGTTCCGGGACAGGGGCGCCCCAGCATTTT
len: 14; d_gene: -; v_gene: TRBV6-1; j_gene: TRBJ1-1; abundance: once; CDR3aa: CASFPRAQNTEAFF; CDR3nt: TGTGCCAGCTTTCCCAGGGCCCAGAACACTGAAGCTTTCTTT
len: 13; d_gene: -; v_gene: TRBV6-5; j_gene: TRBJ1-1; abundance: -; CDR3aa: CASSSWRATEAFF; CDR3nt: TGTGCCAGCAGTTCTTGGAGGGCCACTGAAGCTTTCTTT
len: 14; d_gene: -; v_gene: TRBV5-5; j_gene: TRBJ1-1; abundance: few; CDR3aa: CASSLPGGYTEAFF; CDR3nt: TGTGCCAGCAGCTTGCCGGGGGGATACACTGAAGCTTTCTTT
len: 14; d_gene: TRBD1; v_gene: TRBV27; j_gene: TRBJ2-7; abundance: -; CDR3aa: CASSLRQGTYEQYF; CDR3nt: TGTGCCAGCAGTCTCCGACAGGGAACGTACGAGCAGTACTTC
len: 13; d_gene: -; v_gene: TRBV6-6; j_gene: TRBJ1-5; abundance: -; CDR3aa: CASTGRVDQPQHF; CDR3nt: TGTGCCAGTACCGGTAGGGTCGATCAGCCCCAGCATTTT
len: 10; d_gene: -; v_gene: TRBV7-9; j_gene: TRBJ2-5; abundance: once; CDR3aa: CASSVETQYF; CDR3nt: TGTGCCAGCAGCGTTGAGACCCAGTACTTC
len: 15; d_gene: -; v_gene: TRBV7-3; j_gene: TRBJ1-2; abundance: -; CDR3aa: CASSFTGRKPDGYTF; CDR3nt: TGTGCCAGCAGCTTCACGGGACGTAAACCAGATGGCTACACCTTC
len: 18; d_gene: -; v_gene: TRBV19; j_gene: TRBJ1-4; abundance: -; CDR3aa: CASNYGYWGAAGNEKLFF; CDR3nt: TGTGCCAGTAACTACGGTTATTGGGGGGCAGCGGGTAATGAAAAACTGTTTTTT
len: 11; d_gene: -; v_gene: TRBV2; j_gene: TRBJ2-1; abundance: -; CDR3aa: CASKDYPEQFF; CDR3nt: TGTGCCAGCAAGGACTATCCGGAGCAGTTCTTC
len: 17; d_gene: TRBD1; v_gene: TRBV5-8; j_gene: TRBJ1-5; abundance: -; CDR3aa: CASSVPGQGYSNQPQHF; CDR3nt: TGTGCCAGCAGCGTGCCGGGACAGGGTTATAGCAATCAGCCCCAGCATTTT
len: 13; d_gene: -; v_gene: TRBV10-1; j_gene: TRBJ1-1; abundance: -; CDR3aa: CASSESWGTEAFF; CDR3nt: TGCGCCAGCAGTGAGTCTTGGGGAACTGAAGCTTTCTTT
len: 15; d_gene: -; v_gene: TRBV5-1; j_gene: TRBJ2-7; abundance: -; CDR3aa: CASPKSGRTWGEQYF; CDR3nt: TGCGCCAGCCCGAAAAGTGGACGGACATGGGGCGAGCAGTACTTC
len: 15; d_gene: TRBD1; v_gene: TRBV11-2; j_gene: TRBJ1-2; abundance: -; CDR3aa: CATRLPRQGHYGYTF; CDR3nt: TGTGCCACTAGGCTGCCGAGACAGGGCCACTATGGCTACACCTTC
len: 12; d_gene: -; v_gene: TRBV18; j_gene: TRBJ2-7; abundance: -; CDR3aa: CASSTDGAQQYF; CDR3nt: TGTGCCAGCTCAACCGACGGGGCCCAGCAGTACTTC
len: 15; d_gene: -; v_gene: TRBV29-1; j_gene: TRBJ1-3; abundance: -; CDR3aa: CSILTPLTSGNTIYF; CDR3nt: TGCAGCATTTTGACACCTCTGACCTCTGGAAACACCATATATTTT
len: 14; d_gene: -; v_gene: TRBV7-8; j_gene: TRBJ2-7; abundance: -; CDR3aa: CASSFRASSYEQYF; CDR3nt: TGTGCCAGCAGCTTCCGGGCGAGCTCCTACGAGCAGTACTTC
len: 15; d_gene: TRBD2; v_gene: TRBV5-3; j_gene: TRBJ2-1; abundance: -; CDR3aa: CASSDTSGNYNEQFF; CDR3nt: TGCGCCAGCAGCGATACGAGCGGGAACTACAATGAGCAGTTCTTC
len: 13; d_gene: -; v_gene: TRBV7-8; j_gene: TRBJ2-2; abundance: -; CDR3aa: CASSPGVPGELFF; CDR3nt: TGTGCCAGCAGCCCTGGGGTGCCCGGGGAGCTGTTTTTT
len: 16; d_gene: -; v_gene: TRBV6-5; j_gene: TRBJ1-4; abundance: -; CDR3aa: CASSSGGFPTNEKLFF; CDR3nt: TGTGCCAGCAGTTCGGGGGGTTTCCCAACTAATGAAAAACTGTTTTTT
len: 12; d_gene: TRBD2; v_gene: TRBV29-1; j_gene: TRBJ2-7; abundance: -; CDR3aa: CSVREWGGEQYF; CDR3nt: TGCAGCGTGAGAGAATGGGGGGGCGAGCAGTACTTC
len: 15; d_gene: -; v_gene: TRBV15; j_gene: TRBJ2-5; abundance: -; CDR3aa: CATSPQTAGKETQYF; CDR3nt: TGTGCCACCAGCCCTCAGACCGCGGGGAAAGAGACCCAGTACTTC
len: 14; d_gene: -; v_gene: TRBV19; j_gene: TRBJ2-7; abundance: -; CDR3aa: CASSSPTKFYEQYF; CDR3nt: TGTGCCAGTAGTTCCCCTACGAAATTCTACGAGCAGTACTTC
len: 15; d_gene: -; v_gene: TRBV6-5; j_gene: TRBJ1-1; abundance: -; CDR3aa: CASRNRDLEGTEAFF; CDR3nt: TGTGCCAGCAGAAACAGGGACCTCGAGGGCACTGAAGCTTTCTTT
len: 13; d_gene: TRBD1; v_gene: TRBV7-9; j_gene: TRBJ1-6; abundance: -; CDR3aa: CASSPTGGSPLHF; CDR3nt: TGTGCCAGCAGCCCCACAGGGGGTTCACCCCTCCACTTT
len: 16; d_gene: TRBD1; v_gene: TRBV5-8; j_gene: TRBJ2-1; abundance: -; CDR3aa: CASSLGQGDSYNEQFF; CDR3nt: TGTGCCAGCAGCTTGGGACAGGGGGACTCCTACAATGAGCAGTTCTTC